A single sample gave rise to the 12 T cell receptor beta chains below, sequenced in a study of shared clonotypes between healthy human individuals. Here immunoSEQ multiplex PCR was the method, and the copy in TCRdb shows in-frame clones only, minus some. Among more than 2 million clones listed, around 95% were seen once. Input material: naive CD4+ T cells sorted from blood. The subset: CD45RA+ positively selected. The receptors derive from a man aged 18-30 years in good health.

This clone showed up just once. The chain uses TRBV5-5 and TRBJ2-7, with D possibly being TRBD1 or TRBD2 (5 bases each). The CDR3 runs to 14 residues. The V and J ends lost 0 bases and 4 bases respectively, with 11 bases between them. Germline V CDR1 and CDR2: SGHKS, YYEKEE (reference sequence). CDR3 coding DNA: TGTGCCAGCAGCTTGGGGGGACGGCCTTACGAGCAGTACTTC. This translates into CASSLGGRPYEQYF.

The chain's CDR3 is CASFRDRPDLTTTNEKLFF. CDR3 in DNA: TGCGCCAGTTTCCGGGACAGACCGGACTTGACAACAACTAATGAAAAACTGTTTTTT. The rearrangement links TRBV10-1 to TRBJ1-4, with TRBD1 matching over 7 bases. V lost 9 bases and J lost 0; bases outside the gene matches: 19. Looked up from germline, CDR1 is WNHNN and CDR2 is SYGVQD (reference sequence). CDR3 size: 19 residues.

This clone was recorded only once. Other DNA sequences in this specimen translate into the identical CDR3. The genes are TRBV9 and TRBJ2-1; 8 nucleotides line up with TRBD2. Germline loops: CDR1 SGDLS, CDR2 YYNGEE. The CDR3 has 16 amino acids. After removal of 0 bases from V and 7 bases from J, the junction contained 9 bases not matched to a gene. CDR3 amino acids: CASSVAYGGARNEQFF. DNA for the CDR3: TGTGCCAGCAGCGTAGCTTACGGGGGGGCCCGAAATGAGCAGTTCTTC. Full variable domain (remainder filled in from reference TRBV9 and TRBJ2-1): DSGVTQTPKHLITATGQRVTLRCSPRSGDLSVYWYQQSLDQGLQFLIQYYNGEERAKGNILERFSAQQFPDLHSELNLSSLELGDSALYFCASSVAYGGARNEQFFGPGTRLTVL.

The rearrangement joins TRBV28 to TRBJ2-4; D possibly matches TRBD1 or TRBD2 (5 bases each). The CDR3 is made up of 16 amino acids. Trimming stripped 6 bases from V and 0 bases from J, with 15 bases between. Germline lookup yields CDR1 MDHEN and CDR2 SYDVKM. CDR3 sequence reads: CASRSGTFRAKNIQYF. CDR3 bases: TGTGCCAGCAGATCCGGGACCTTTAGAGCCAAAAACATTCAGTACTTC.

This rearrangement joins TRBV28 to TRBJ1-2; 10 bases are a match to TRBD1. Germline V gives CDR1 MDHEN, CDR2 SYDVKM. The CDR3 consists of 14 residues. V trimming: 9 bases; J trimming: 6 bases; junction bases outside the gene matches: 10. CDR3 bases: TGTGCCAGTACCTCGACCGGACAGGGGGATGGCTACACCTTC. Translated: CASTSTGQGDGYTF.

The chain carries TRBV18 and TRBJ2-7, with 7 bases that match TRBD2. CDR1 is KGHSH, CDR2 LQKENI, per germline. Trimming at V came to 3 bases and at J to 7 bases, leaving 18 bases not matched to a gene. This CDR3 comprises 17 residues. This CDR3 is CASSPRAVGGGPSEQYF. The CDR3 coding sequence is TGTGCCAGCTCACCTAGGGCGGTCGGCGGGGGACCGTCGGAGCAGTACTTC.

This rearrangement joins TRBV27 to TRBJ2-3; D is perhaps TRBD1 (5 bases). Germline V CDR1 and CDR2: MNHEY, SMNVEV (reference sequence). Trimming pared 5 bases from V and 3 bases from J, leaving 9 bases between. CDR3 length: 13 residues. CDR3 bases: TGTGCCAGCAGTGCGTACAGGACAGATACGCAGTATTTT. Protein product: CASSAYRTDTQYF.

This clone has just one count. The CDR3 reads CASTRTSGRLNEQFF. The CDR3 coding sequence is TGTGCCAGCACCCGGACTAGCGGGAGACTCAATGAGCAGTTCTTC. The chain joins TRBV6-5 to TRBJ2-1; 13 bases align to TRBD2. CDR1 is MNHEY, CDR2 SVGAGI, per germline. Trimming cost V 7 bases and J 6 bases; bases outside gene matches: 6. This CDR3 region has 15 residues.

The genes are TRBV4-2 and TRBJ1-5, with 7 bases aligning to TRBD1. This CDR3 has 16 amino acids. Germline V gives CDR1 LGHNA, CDR2 YNFKEQ. Trimming removed 0 bases from V and 6 bases from J; junction bases left unmatched: 8. Here the CDR3 reads CASSQDKGATSQPQHF. DNA of the CDR3: TGTGCCAGCAGCCAAGATAAGGGGGCCACGAGTCAGCCCCAGCATTTT.

The V and J genes are TRBV7-8 and TRBJ2-7; a possible D gene is TRBD1 (5 bases). Trimming removed 3 bases at V and 6 bases at J, with 9 bases between. The CDR3 contains 12 residues. The germline V gene encodes CDR1 SGHVS and CDR2 FQNEAQ. CDR3 loop: CASSLGPGEQYF. In DNA form, the CDR3 reads TGTGCCAGCAGCTTGGGGCCTGGCGAGCAGTACTTC.

V is TRBV28 and J is TRBJ1-2; TRBD1 aligns across 8 bases. Germline loops: CDR1 MDHEN, CDR2 SYDVKM. The CDR3 totals 15 residues. Germline trimming cut 2 bases from V and 4 bases from J; bases unmatched to any gene: 6. CDR3 bases: TGTGCCAGCAGTTTACCCCAGACAGGGGCCTATGGCTACACCTTC. Translating gives CASSLPQTGAYGYTF.

The chain joins TRBV6-1 to TRBJ1-5; D uncertain. This CDR3 contains 14 residues. Per the germline V gene, CDR1 is MNHNS and CDR2 is SASEGT. The V end lost 3 bases, the J end lost 5 bases, and 11 bases lay between the germline ends. CDR3 amino acids: CASSDGSYHQPQHF. CDR3 nucleotides: TGTGCCAGCAGTGACGGGAGTTATCATCAGCCCCAGCATTTT.